This paragraph covers one T cell receptor (beta chain) sequence. As yet, its antigen is unknown. Trimming took off 5 bases at V and 2 bases at J, with 8 bases between the two ends. This CDR3 is 13 amino acids long. CDR1 SGHRS and CDR2 YFSETQ come from the germline V gene. TCRdb's copy holds only in-frame clones and misses some; the assay was immunoSEQ multiplex PCR. The table records about 150,000 clones, roughly nine tenths of them present only once. Time point indicated: baseline pretreatment blood. As to treatment: 15 Gy SBRT to primary tumor, nephrectomy 4 weeks later. Serial blood draws occurred at baseline and 2 and 4 weeks post-SBRT. The sample comes from a study of radiation and T cells in renal cell carcinoma. On the study more broadly: Nephrectomy followed 15 Gy stereotactic body radiation by 4 weeks. Whole-study results and caveats: No pretreatment tumor biopsies were available for baseline clonotypes.

Source: blood, taken from a patient whose treatment included radiotherapy and nephrectomy. This sequence was found in a woman in her seventies with renal cell carcinoma. This chain joins TRBV5-1 and TRBJ2-1, with TRBD2 as a possible D gene (6 bases). The CDR3 region is CASRGEAYNEQFF. In nucleotides, the CDR3 is TGCGCCAGCAGGGGGGAGGCCTACAATGAGCAGTTCTTC.